The entry below gives a single T cell receptor beta chain sequence along with its context. No antigen is known for it. Germline V gives CDR1 MDHEN, CDR2 SYDVKM. CDR3 length: 15 amino acids. The junction had 8 bases not matched to a gene; V was cut back by 10 bases and J by 1 base. The data derive from a study of graft-versus-host responses after intestinal transplantation. Only in-frame clones appear in the TCRdb table, and some are missing; sequencing was by immunoSEQ multiplex PCR. Among about 130,000 clones listed, 80% to 95% were seen once. The chain has TRBV28 and TRBJ2-2; 8 bases fit TRBD2. The input for sequencing was unstimulated CD4+ T cells sorted from spleen or lymph node cells, taken before intestinal transplant. This clonotype was obtained from a human donor who received an intestinal transplant. In nucleotides, the CDR3 is TGTGCCACCGAGGGCGGGAGGCAGAACACCGGGGAGCTGTTTTTT. It encodes CATEGGRQNTGELFF.